The text below deals with one T cell receptor (beta chain). Its antigen remains undetermined. Qualities for individual bases were not recorded, and no much larger clone is one base off. These data are taken from a study of blood T cell repertoires in COVID-19 (dated by TCRdb to 2019 to 2021). For context, the study as a whole: Collaborator samples came from the United States, Italy and Spain and covered acute and convalescent phases of COVID-19. The prospective study material was composed of cDNA or gDNA derived from T cells, B-cell-depleted T cells, or PBMCs. Deeply sampled blood TCRbeta repertoires from subjects exposed to, actively infected with, or recovered from COVID-19 were included in the dataset. The repertoires were made available in a free public database intended to serve as a resource for research on the immune response to SARS-CoV-2. Samples came from the ongoing ImmuneRACE study (first 160 participants) plus 1,254 subjects from 6 global collaborators. Nearly every sample came with metadata listing a de-identified subject ID, COVID-19 status, age in years and sex. Where HLA class I and class II types were available, the types were taken from metadata supplied by the sample provider, not from assay-based typing. The paper's findings and limits, for the study overall: The amount of clinical and demographic metadata varied by source and participant and was provided uncurated.

Whole blood was collected in K2EDTA tubes by collaborating institutions according to the institutions' own protocols. For TCRbeta analysis, collaborator samples were shipped as frozen whole blood, as isolated PBMCs, or as DNA extracted from either sample type. The immunoSEQ Assay, a bias-controlled multiplex PCR, was used to amplify TCRbeta CDR3 regions from genomic DNA. As for the original processing: Nucleated cell counts per sample were estimated from amplification of reference gene primers within the assay. To quantify the absolute abundance of each unique TCRbeta CDR3 rearrangement, sequence reads were collapsed and filtered. For each sample, productive Simpson clonality was calculated by taking the square root of Simpson's diversity index across productive rearrangements. TCRdb re-hosts the immuneACCESS table, in-frame sequences only. Its copies lack some clones; in the studies checked, an unresolved V gene accounts for under half of them, and the cause for the rest is not known. For V, J and clone size, that table is used; D and trimming come from the DNA. For this sample there are 100,000 to 150,000 clones; roughly 84% appear just once. Clones ranked in the top ten supply about 1.5% of the sample.

CDR1 and CDR2 are drawn from the germline V gene: SQVTM, ANQGSEA. Inclusive of the bounding cysteine and phenylalanine, the CDR3 is 14 residues long. Only CDR3 DNA remains: 42 bases, in frame from the first base. At the junction V is shortened by 0 bases and J by 8 bases, with 16 bases in between. The receptor was isolated from a man between 60 and 75 years old with acute or convalescent COVID-19. Sequenced material: peripheral blood. In this chain, TRBV29-1 is recombined with TRBJ1-2; no D gene is confidently identified. The CDR3 is CSVEDLSGGKGYTF. The DNA is TGCAGCGTTGAAGATCTTTCAGGCGGGAAGGGCTACACCTTC. Full variable domain (CDR3 extended with the reference TRBV29-1 and TRBJ1-2 proteins): SAVISQKPSRDICQRGTSLTIQCQVDSQVTMMFWYRQQPGQSLTLIATANQGSEATYESGFVIDKFPISRPNLTFSTLTVSNMSPEDSSIYLCSVEDLSGGKGYTFGSGTRLTVV.